Below, 13 T cell receptor beta chains from the same sample are listed, as sequenced in a study of blood T cell repertoires in COVID-19. TCRdb's table, derived via immunoSEQ multiplex PCR, lists solely in-frame clones and lacks some. The data show under 250,000 clones, 70% to 90% seen once. The sequencing input was peripheral blood. Every receptor here comes from a man aged 30 to 45 with COVID-19, enrolled during active disease.

The chain uses TRBV30 and TRBJ1-2; 8 bases match TRBD1. Losses at the gene ends were 1 base for V and 3 bases for J; bases not matched to a gene: 1. The CDR3 sequence is 13 residues long. From germline, CDR1 is GTSNPN and CDR2 SVGIG (reference sequence). CDR3 nucleotides: TGTGCCTGGAGTGCAGGGGGCCACTATGGCTACACCTTC. Its translation is CAWSAGGHYGYTF.

The V and J genes are TRBV29-1 and TRBJ1-1; TRBD1 matches 10 bases. Trimming cost V 7 bases and J 5 bases; bases outside gene matches: 7. Germline V gene sequence: CDR1 SQVTM, CDR2 ANQGSEA. The CDR3 sequence is 13 residues long. The CDR3 nucleotides read TGCAGCGCTCCGGACAGGGGGGAAACTGAAGCTTTCTTT. It yields the protein CSAPDRGETEAFF.

V is TRBV19 and J is TRBJ2-7; 7 bases are shared with TRBD1. CDR1 LNHDA and CDR2 SQIVND come from the germline V gene (reference sequence). CDR3 size: 14 residues. Losses at the gene ends were 2 bases for V and 3 bases for J; bases not matched to a gene: 4. The CDR3 DNA follows: TGTGCCAGTAGTATACGACAGGGCGACTACGAGCAGTACTTC. This codes for CASSIRQGDYEQYF.

This rearrangement joins TRBV10-1 to TRBJ1-2; 7 bases fit TRBD1. The CDR3 extends over 14 amino acids. Per the germline V gene, CDR1 is WNHNN and CDR2 is SYGVQD (reference sequence). V was pared by 3 bases and J by 5 bases, with 6 bases of the junction left unmatched. The CDR3 here is CASSDARGYYGYTF. The CDR3 nucleotides are TGCGCCAGCAGTGACGCCAGGGGGTATTATGGCTACACCTTC.

This clone was picked up a small number of times. The V gene is TRBV19, the J gene TRBJ2-1, with 7 bases that match TRBD2. Germline CDR1 LNHDA, CDR2 SQIVND (reference sequence). The CDR3 is made up of 15 amino acids. Trimming cost V 3 bases and J 9 bases; bases outside gene matches: 11. CDR3 sequence: CASSMGSGYLSEQFF. The CDR3 DNA is TGTGCCAGTAGTATGGGTAGCGGGTATTTGAGTGAGCAGTTCTTC.

This chain's CDR3 is CASSIGQINEQFF. CDR3 nucleotides: TGTGCCAGTAGTATAGGACAGATCAATGAGCAGTTCTTC. J is TRBJ2-1 and V is TRBV19, with TRBD1 as a possible D gene (5 bases). The germline gives CDR1 LNHDA, CDR2 SQIVND (reference sequence). The CDR3 has 13 residues. Trimming stripped 1 base from V and 6 bases from J, with 7 bases between.

The rearrangement uses TRBV9 and TRBJ1-6, with 7 bases aligning to TRBD1. CDR1 and CDR2 (germline): SGDLS, YYNGEE. CDR3 length equals 14 residues. Losses at the gene ends were 4 bases for V and 8 bases for J; bases not matched to a gene: 6. The CDR3 region has the DNA TGTGCCAGCAGCAACCGGGACAGAGATTCACCCCTCCACTTT. As protein: CASSNRDRDSPLHF.

This sequence joins TRBV6-2 or TRBV6-3 and TRBJ1-1; D gene unclear. The CDR3 length is 16 residues. CDR1 and CDR2 from the germline V gene are MNHEY and SVGEGT. V dropped 4 bases and J dropped 3 bases, with 18 bases sitting between them. CDR3 residues: CASSSRTGGLDTEAFF. CDR3 bases: TGTGCCAGCAGTTCCCGTACGGGTGGGTTGGACACTGAAGCTTTCTTT.

The chain joins TRBV6-5 to TRBJ1-1, with D unresolved. Per the germline V gene, CDR1 is MNHEY and CDR2 is SVGAGI. V was shortened by 5 bases and J by 1 base, with 11 bases between the two germline ends. The CDR3 contains 14 residues. In DNA form, the CDR3 reads TGTGCCAGCAGTCCGCCGGGTGGGAACACTGAAGCTTTCTTT. Its protein product is CASSPPGGNTEAFF.

The CDR3 reads CASSLSVAGGHPSLEQFF. The CDR3 bases are TGTGCCAGCAGCTTAAGCGTGGCGGGGGGCCATCCCTCCCTTGAGCAGTTCTTC. The chain has TRBV7-2 and TRBJ2-1; 8 bases are shared with TRBD2. Per germline, CDR1 SGHTA and CDR2 FQGNSA. V gave up 2 bases and J gave up 9 bases; unmatched junction bases: 18. The CDR3 has 18 amino acids.

CDR3 region: CASSIFSPSGNTIYF. Written as DNA, the CDR3 is TGTGCCAGTAGTATATTTTCCCCATCTGGAAACACCATATATTTT. The chain is built from TRBV19 and TRBJ1-3; D unresolved. Trimming removed 2 bases from V and 1 base from J, with 9 bases in between. The germline V gene encodes CDR1 LNHDA and CDR2 SQIVND (reference sequence). This CDR3 comprises 15 residues.

The V and J genes are TRBV3-1 (or the pseudogene TRBV3-2) and TRBJ2-5; 9 bases agree with TRBD2. Germline lookup yields CDR1 LGHDT and CDR2 YNNKEL (reference sequence). This CDR3 comprises 16 residues. J lost 0 bases, V lost 2 bases, and 4 bases had no gene match. CDR3 sequence reads: CASSQRSGGNQETQYF. The CDR3 nucleotides read TGTGCCAGCAGCCAAAGGAGCGGGGGGAACCAAGAGACCCAGTACTTC.

The chain employs TRBV30 and TRBJ1-5; D is perhaps TRBD1 (5 bases). The V gene's germline CDR1 is GTSNPN and CDR2 SVGIG (reference sequence). There are 14 residues in the CDR3. V was clipped by 1 base and J by 4 bases, with 11 bases between them. CDR3 residues: CAWSALKGNQPQHF. CDR3 nucleotide sequence: TGTGCCTGGAGTGCGTTAAAGGGGAATCAGCCCCAGCATTTT.